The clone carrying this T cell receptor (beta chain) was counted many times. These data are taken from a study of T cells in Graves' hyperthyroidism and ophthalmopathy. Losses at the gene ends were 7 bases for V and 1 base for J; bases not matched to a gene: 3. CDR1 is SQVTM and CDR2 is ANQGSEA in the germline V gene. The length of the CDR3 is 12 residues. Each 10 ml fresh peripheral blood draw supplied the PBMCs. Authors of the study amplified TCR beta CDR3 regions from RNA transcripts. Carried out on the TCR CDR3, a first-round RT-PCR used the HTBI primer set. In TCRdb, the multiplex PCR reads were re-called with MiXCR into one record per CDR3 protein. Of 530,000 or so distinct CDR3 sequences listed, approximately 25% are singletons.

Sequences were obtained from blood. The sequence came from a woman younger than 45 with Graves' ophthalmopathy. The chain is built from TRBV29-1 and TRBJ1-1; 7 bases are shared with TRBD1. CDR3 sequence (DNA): TGCAGCGCTGGGACAGCGAACACTGAAGCTTTCTTT. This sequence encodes CSAGTANTEAFF.